This record concerns one T cell receptor (beta chain) sequence. This entry belongs to a study of T cells after yellow fever vaccination. Germline CDR1 is DFQATT and CDR2 is SNEGSKA (reference sequence). The CDR3 extends over 14 amino acids. Trimming removed 5 bases from V and 0 bases from J, with 11 bases in between. For TCR, cDNA came from 5'RACE template switching, which added a universal primer site and UMIs. TCRdb reprocessed the 5' RACE reads via MiXCR and lists one record per CDR3 protein. The data show approximately 510,000 distinct CDR3 sequences, with 20% to 25% seen just once and roughly 16% held by the top ten.

This specimen consisted of PBMCs, obtained approximately 20 days after the first yellow fever vaccination. The chain has TRBV20-1 and TRBJ2-1; no clear D gene. The receptor's source is a man in his late teens or twenties who received the YFV17D yellow fever vaccine. The CDR3 nucleotides read TGCAGTGCTGTGACTCCAAGCTCCTACAATGAGCAGTTCTTC. This codes for CSAVTPSSYNEQFF.